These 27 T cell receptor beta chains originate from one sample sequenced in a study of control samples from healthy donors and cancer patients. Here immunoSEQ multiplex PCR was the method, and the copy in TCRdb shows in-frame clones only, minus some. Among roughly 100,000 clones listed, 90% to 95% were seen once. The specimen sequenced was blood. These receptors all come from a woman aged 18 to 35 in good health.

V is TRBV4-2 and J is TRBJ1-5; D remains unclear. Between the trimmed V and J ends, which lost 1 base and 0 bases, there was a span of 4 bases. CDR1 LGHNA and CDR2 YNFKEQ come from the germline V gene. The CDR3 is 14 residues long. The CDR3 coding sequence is TGTGCCAGCAGCCAAGGGGGTAGCAATCAGCCCCAGCATTTT. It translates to CASSQGGSNQPQHF.

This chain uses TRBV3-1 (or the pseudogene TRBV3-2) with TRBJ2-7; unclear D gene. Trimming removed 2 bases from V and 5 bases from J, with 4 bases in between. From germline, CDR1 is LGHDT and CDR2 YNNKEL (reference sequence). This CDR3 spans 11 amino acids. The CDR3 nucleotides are TGTGCCAGCAGCCAACGAAACGAGCAGTACTTC. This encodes CASSQRNEQYF.

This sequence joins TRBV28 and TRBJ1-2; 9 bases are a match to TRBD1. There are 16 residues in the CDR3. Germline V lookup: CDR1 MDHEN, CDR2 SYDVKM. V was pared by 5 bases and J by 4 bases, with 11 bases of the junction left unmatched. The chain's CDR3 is CASSNLWDREVYGYTF. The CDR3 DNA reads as TGTGCCAGCAGTAACCTTTGGGACAGGGAAGTCTATGGCTACACCTTC.

The DNA for the CDR3 is TGTGCCAGCAGTGCCCGGGTAGGGTGGGAGACGGCCCAAGAGACCCAGTACTTC. Its protein product is CASSARVGWETAQETQYF. This chain uses TRBV2 with TRBJ2-5; D is perhaps TRBD2 (5 bases). V dropped 4 bases and J dropped 1 base, with 22 bases sitting between them. This CDR3 is built from 18 residues. The germline V gene has CDR1 SNHLY and CDR2 FYNNEI.

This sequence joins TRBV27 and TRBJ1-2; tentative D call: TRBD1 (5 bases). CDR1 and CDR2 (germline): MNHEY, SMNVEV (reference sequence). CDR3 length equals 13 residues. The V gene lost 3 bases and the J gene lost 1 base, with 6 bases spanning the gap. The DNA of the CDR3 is TGTGCCAGCAGTTTTGGGGGTAACTATGGCTACACCTTC. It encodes CASSFGGNYGYTF.

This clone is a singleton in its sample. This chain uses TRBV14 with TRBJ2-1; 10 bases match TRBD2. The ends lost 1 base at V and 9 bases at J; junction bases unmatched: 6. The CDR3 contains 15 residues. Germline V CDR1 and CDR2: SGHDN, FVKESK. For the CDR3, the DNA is TGTGCCAGCAGCCAAGTCTCTAGCGGGAGAGGTGAGCAGTTCTTC. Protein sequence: CASSQVSSGRGEQFF.

The CDR3 nucleotides read TGTGCCAGCAGGCGGGTGAGCTCCTACAATGAGCAGTTCTTC. This sequence encodes CASRRVSSYNEQFF. The rearrangement links TRBV6-5 to TRBJ2-1, with a tentative D call TRBD2 (5 bases). The germline V and J ends were trimmed by 6 bases and 0 bases, with 9 bases remaining between them. The germline V gene has CDR1 MNHEY and CDR2 SVGAGI. The CDR3 is 14 residues long.

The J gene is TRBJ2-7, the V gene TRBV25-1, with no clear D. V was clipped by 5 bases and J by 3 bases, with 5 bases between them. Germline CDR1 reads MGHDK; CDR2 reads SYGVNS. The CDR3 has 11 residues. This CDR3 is CASSPLYEQYF. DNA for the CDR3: TGTGCCAGCAGTCCCCTCTACGAGCAGTACTTC.

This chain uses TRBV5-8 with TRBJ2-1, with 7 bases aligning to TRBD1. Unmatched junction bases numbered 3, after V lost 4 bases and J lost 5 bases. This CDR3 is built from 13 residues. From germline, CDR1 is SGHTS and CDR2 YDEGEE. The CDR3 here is CASSPDRNNEQFF. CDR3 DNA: TGTGCCAGCAGCCCGGACAGGAACAATGAGCAGTTCTTC.

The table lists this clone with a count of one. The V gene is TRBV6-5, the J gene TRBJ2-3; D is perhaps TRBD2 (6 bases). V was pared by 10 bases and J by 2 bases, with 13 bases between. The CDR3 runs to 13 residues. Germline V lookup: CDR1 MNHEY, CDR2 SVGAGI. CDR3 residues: CATGTPFTDTQYF. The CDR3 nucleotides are TGTGCCACCGGGACTCCCTTCACAGATACGCAGTATTTT.

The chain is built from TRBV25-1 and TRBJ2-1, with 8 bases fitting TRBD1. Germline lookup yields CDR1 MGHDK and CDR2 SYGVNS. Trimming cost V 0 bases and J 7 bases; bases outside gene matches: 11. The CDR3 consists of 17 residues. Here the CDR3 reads CASSEYHRGTALNEQFF. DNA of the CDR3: TGTGCCAGCAGTGAATATCACAGGGGGACAGCCCTAAATGAGCAGTTCTTC.

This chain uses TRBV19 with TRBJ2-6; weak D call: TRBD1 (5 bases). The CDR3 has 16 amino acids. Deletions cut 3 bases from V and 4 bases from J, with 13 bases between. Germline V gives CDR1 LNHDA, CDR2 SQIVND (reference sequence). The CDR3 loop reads CASSMKGAKGANVLTF. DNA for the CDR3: TGTGCCAGTAGTATGAAAGGGGCAAAAGGGGCCAACGTCCTGACTTTC.

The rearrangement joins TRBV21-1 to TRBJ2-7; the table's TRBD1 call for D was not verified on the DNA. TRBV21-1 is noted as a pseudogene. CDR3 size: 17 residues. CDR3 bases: TGTGCCAGCAGCAAACCCTCTAAGACATTTACCTTGGACGAGCAGTACTTC. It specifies CASSKPSKTFTLDEQYF.

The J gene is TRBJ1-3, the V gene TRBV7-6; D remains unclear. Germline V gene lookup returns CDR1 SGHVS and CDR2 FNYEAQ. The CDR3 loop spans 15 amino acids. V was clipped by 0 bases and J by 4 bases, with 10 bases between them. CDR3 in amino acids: CASSLAPDGGNTIYF. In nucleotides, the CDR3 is TGTGCCAGCAGCTTAGCGCCCGACGGCGGAAACACCATATATTTT.

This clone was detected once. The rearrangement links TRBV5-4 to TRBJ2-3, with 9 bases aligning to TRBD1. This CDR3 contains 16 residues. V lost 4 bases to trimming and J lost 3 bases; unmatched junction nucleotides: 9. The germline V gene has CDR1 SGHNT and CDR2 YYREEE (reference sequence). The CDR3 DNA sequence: TGTGCCAGCAGCCGTTCCGGGACAGGGTTAACAGATACGCAGTATTTT. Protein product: CASSRSGTGLTDTQYF.

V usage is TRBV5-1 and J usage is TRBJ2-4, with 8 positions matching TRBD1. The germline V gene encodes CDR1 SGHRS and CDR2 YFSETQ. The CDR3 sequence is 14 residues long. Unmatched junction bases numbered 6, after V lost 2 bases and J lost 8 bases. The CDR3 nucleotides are TGCGCCAGCAGCTTAGACAGGGGTCGGGACATTCAGTACTTC. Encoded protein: CASSLDRGRDIQYF.

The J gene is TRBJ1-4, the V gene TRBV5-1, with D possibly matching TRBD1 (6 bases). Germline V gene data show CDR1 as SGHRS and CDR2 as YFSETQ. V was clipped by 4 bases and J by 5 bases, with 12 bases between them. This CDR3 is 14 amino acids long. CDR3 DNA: TGCGCCAGCAGCCCCGGGACACAGAATGAAAAACTGTTTTTT. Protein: CASSPGTQNEKLFF.

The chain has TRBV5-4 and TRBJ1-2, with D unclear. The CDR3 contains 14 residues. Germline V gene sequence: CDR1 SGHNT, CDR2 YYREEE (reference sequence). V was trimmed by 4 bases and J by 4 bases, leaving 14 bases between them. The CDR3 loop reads CASSRDPDLYGYTF. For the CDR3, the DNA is TGTGCCAGCAGCCGGGATCCGGACCTCTATGGCTACACCTTC.

The CDR3 nucleotides read TGTGCCAGCAACACAGGGGTCGGAAACACCATATATTTT. Its protein is CASNTGVGNTIYF. The rearrangement uses TRBV7-9 and TRBJ1-3, with 7 positions matching TRBD1. Germline loops: CDR1 SEHNR, CDR2 FQNEAQ (reference sequence). CDR3 size: 13 residues. V was clipped by 7 bases and J by 4 bases; unmatched bases: 4.

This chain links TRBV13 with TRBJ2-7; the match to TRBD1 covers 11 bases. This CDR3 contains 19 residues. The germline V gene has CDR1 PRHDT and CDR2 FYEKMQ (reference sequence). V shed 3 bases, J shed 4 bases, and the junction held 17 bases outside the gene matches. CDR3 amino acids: CASSFPGQGVAILFYEQYF. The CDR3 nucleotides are TGTGCCAGCAGCTTTCCGGGACAGGGGGTCGCAATCCTATTTTACGAGCAGTACTTC.

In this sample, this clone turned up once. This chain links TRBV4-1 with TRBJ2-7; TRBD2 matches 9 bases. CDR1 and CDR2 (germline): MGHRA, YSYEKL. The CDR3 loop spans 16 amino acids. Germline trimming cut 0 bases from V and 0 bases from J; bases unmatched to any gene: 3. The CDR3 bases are TGCGCCAGCAGCCAAGAGGAGCGGGGGGCCTCCTACGAGCAGTACTTC. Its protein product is CASSQEERGASYEQYF.

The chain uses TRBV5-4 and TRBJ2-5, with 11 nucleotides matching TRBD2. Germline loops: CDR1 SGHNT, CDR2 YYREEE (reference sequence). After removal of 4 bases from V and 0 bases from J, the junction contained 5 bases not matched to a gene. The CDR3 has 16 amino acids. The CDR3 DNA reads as TGTGCCAGCAGCGGCGGGACTAGCGGCCACCAAGAGACCCAGTACTTC. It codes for CASSGGTSGHQETQYF. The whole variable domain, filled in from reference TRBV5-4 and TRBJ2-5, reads ETGVTQSPTHLIKTRGQQVTLRCSSQSGHNTVSWYQQALGQGPQFIFQYYREEENGRGNFPPRFSGLQFPNYSSELNVNALELDDSALYLCASSGGTSGHQETQYFGPGTRLLVL.

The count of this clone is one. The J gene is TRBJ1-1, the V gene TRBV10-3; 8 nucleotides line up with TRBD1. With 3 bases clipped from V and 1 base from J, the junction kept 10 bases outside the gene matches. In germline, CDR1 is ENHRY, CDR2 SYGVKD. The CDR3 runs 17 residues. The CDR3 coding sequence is TGTGCCATCAGTGAATGGACAGGGTTTCCGAGGAACACTGAAGCTTTCTTT. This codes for CAISEWTGFPRNTEAFF.

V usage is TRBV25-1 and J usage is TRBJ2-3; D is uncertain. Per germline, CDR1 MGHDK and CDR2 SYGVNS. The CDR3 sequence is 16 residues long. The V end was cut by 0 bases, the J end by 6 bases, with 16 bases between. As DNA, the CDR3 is TGTGCCAGCAGTGAATATGAAGGAACAGCCGGGGATACGCAGTATTTT. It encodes CASSEYEGTAGDTQYF.

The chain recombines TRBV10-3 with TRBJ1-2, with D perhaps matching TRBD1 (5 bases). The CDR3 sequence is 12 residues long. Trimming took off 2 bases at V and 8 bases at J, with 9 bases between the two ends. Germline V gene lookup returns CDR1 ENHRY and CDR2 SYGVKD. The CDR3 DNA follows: TGTGCCATCAGTGAGCCGGGGGACGGCTACACCTTC. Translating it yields CAISEPGDGYTF.

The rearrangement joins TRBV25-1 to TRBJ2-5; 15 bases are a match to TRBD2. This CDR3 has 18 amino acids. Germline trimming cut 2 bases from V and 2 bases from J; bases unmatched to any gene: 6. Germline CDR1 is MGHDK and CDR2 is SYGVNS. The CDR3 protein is CASSELGLAGGTQETQYF. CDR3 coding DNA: TGTGCCAGCAGTGAACTGGGACTAGCGGGAGGAACACAAGAGACCCAGTACTTC.

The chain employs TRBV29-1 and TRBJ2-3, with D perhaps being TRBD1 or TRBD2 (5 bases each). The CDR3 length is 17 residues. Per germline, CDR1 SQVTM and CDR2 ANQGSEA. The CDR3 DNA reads TGCAGAGTCCACTTAACGGGGCAACCGTATAGCACAGATACGCAGTATTTT. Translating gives CRVHLTGQPYSTDTQYF.